This entry is about one T cell receptor beta chain. Its antigen is not known. Making the TCR beta cDNA relied on 5'RACE template switching with UMIs. Using the 5' RACE reads, TCRdb records one entry per CDR3 protein without DNA. The sample table sets out fewer than 400,000 distinct CDR3 sequences. This record comes from a study of T cells expressing NK-cell markers. About the research overall: Seven sequenced donors out of eight were HCMV-seropositive, one seronegative. Study observations and caveats: NKG2C+ dominant clonotypes from a handful of donors made up roughly 1.0-7.0% of CD8+ T cells.

Germline CDR1 and CDR2: SGDLS and YYNGEE. The CDR3 is 15 residues long. This sequence originates from a man aged 18 to 69 in good health. The J gene is TRBJ2-3, the V gene TRBV9. Sequencing was performed on blood T cells: a sorted CD56 or NKG2C T cell subset, CD4+ or CD8+ T cells, or bulk PBMC T cells (not recorded which). The chain's CDR3 is CASSVGSRSTDTQYF.